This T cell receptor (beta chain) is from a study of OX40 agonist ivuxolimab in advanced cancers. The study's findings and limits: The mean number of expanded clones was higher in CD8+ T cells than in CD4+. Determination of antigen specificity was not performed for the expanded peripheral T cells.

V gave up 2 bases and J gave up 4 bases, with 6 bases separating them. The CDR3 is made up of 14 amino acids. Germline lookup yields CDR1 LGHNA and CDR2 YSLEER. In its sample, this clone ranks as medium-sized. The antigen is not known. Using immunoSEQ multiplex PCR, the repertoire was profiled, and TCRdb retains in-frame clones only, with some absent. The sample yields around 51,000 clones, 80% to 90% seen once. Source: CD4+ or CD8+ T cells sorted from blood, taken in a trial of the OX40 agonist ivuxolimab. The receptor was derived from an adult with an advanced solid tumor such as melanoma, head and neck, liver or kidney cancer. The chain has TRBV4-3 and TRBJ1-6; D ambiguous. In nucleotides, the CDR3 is TGCGCCAGCAGCCAATCCGGGTATAATTCACCCCTCCACTTT. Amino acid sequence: CASSQSGYNSPLHF.